These 30 T cell receptor beta chains originate from one sample sequenced in a study of blood T cell repertoires in COVID-19. Sequencing was performed with immunoSEQ multiplex PCR; in TCRdb, only in-frame clones are kept and a portion is missing. This sample has about 500,000 clones, with roughly nine tenths found just once. The source material was peripheral blood. All receptors derive from a woman between 50 and 59 years old with COVID-19, enrolled during active disease.

The V and J genes are TRBV19 and TRBJ2-3; TRBD2 matches at 7 bases. Germline V gene lookup returns CDR1 LNHDA and CDR2 SQIVND (reference sequence). This CDR3 is built from 16 residues. V lost 7 bases, J lost 2 bases, and 12 bases stayed unmatched. The CDR3 coding sequence is TGTGCCAGTAATCGCTTCGGGGGGACGATCACAGATACGCAGTATTTT. Protein sequence: CASNRFGGTITDTQYF. Together with reference TRBV19 and TRBJ2-3, the CDR3 gives the full variable domain: DGGITQSPKYLFRKEGQNVTLSCEQNLNHDAMYWYRQDPGQGLRLIYYSQIVNDFQKGDIAEGYSVSREKKESFPLTVTSAQKNPTAFYLCASNRFGGTITDTQYFGPGTRLTVL.

The genes are TRBV10-1 and TRBJ1-3; 8 bases line up with TRBD1. Trimming took 2 bases from V and 4 from J; bases not matched to a gene: 4. The CDR3 contains 15 residues. Germline V lookup: CDR1 WNHNN, CDR2 SYGVQD (reference sequence). CDR3 nucleotide sequence: TGCGCCAGCAGTGAGGGGACAGGCGAAGGAAACACCATATATTTT. Protein: CASSEGTGEGNTIYF.

The rearrangement joins TRBV7-8 to TRBJ2-7, with 8 nucleotides matching TRBD1. Per the germline V gene, CDR1 is SGHVS and CDR2 is FQNEAQ. With 5 bases clipped from V and 5 bases from J, the junction kept 5 bases outside the gene matches. CDR3 length equals 13 residues. As DNA, the CDR3 is TGTGCCAGCAGCCCGACAGGGGTACACGAGCAGTACTTC. Translation gives CASSPTGVHEQYF.

This chain uses TRBV7-9 with TRBJ1-6; D unresolved. CDR1 and CDR2 from the germline V gene are SEHNR and FQNEAQ (reference sequence). Trimming took off 5 bases at V and 4 bases at J, with 6 bases between the two ends. The CDR3 totals 13 residues. CDR3 sequence reads: CASSPTYNSPLHF. The CDR3, as DNA: TGTGCCAGCAGCCCTACGTATAATTCACCCCTCCACTTT.

The chain links TRBV19 to TRBJ1-1; TRBD1 aligns across 7 bases. Germline V gives CDR1 LNHDA, CDR2 SQIVND (reference sequence). The CDR3 contains 17 residues. V shed 1 base and J 5 bases; nucleotides not matched to a gene: 13. CDR3 in amino acids: CASSIGQGVSEGTEAFF. CDR3 in DNA: TGTGCCAGTAGTATAGGACAGGGAGTGAGTGAGGGAACTGAAGCTTTCTTT.

Turning to this clone: This specimen includes other DNA sequences encoding the same CDR3. The gene calls are TRBV19 and TRBJ2-7; D perhaps matches TRBD1 (6 bases). Trimming stripped 1 base from V and 4 bases from J, with 14 bases between. The germline gives CDR1 LNHDA, CDR2 SQIVND (reference sequence). The CDR3 sequence is 15 residues long. This CDR3 is CASSIAGQGIYEQYF. As DNA, the CDR3 is TGTGCCAGTAGTATAGCTGGGCAGGGGATTTACGAGCAGTACTTC.

V and J are TRBV11-1 and TRBJ1-1; D uncertain. Germline assignment: CDR1 SGHAT and CDR2 FQDESV (reference sequence). The CDR3 has 13 amino acids. V lost 6 bases and J 3 bases, leaving 11 bases between the germline ends. This CDR3 reads CASRRLEDTEAFF. Written as DNA, the CDR3 is TGTGCCAGCAGGCGACTTGAGGACACTGAAGCTTTCTTT.

This chain connects TRBV12-3 or TRBV12-4 to TRBJ2-7; no firm D call. Trimming removed 5 bases from V and 7 bases from J, with 12 bases in between. The CDR3 is made up of 12 amino acids. The CDR3 coding sequence is TGTGCCAGCAGTCCCCCGGGTTGGGAGCAGTACTTC. Its translation: CASSPPGWEQYF.

This chain uses TRBV12-3 or TRBV12-4 with TRBJ1-1; weak D call: TRBD1 (5 bases). Trimming removed 8 bases from V and 7 bases from J, with 17 bases in between. The CDR3 covers 13 residues. The CDR3: CASSRAGSIEAFF. DNA for the CDR3: TGTGCCAGCTCCAGGGCAGGCAGTATTGAAGCTTTCTTT.

The chain uses TRBV18 and TRBJ2-2, with a tentative D call TRBD1 (5 bases). This CDR3 comprises 15 residues. Germline-derived CDR1 and CDR2 are KGHSH and LQKENI. V lost 4 bases to trimming and J lost 4 bases, with 13 bases between them. The CDR3 region has the DNA TGTGCCAGCTCACAGGGGTTCCGCGCCACCGGGGAGCTGTTTTTT. Its translation: CASSQGFRATGELFF.

This clone was seen just once. The chain joins TRBV7-9 to TRBJ1-1, with TRBD1 identical over 8 bases. Looked up from germline, CDR1 is SEHNR and CDR2 is FQNEAQ (reference sequence). Trimming cost V 4 bases and J 3 bases; bases outside gene matches: 13. The CDR3 runs to 17 residues. The CDR3 sequence: CASSYPRGDRKDTEAFF. The DNA for the CDR3 is TGTGCCAGCAGCTACCCTAGGGGGGACAGGAAGGACACTGAAGCTTTCTTT.

The rearrangement uses TRBV30 and TRBJ2-1, with D uncertain. Germline CDR1 reads GTSNPN; CDR2 reads SVGIG (reference sequence). V was cut by 4 bases and J by 7 bases, with 11 bases left in between. The CDR3 spans 12 residues. The DNA of the CDR3 is TGTGCCTGGACGCCCCAGGCGAATGAGCAGTTCTTC. This sequence encodes CAWTPQANEQFF.

This rearrangement joins TRBV5-4 to TRBJ1-1; a possible D gene is TRBD1 (5 bases). Between the trimmed V and J ends, which lost 0 bases and 0 bases, there was a span of 15 bases. CDR1 and CDR2 (germline): SGHNT, YYREEE (reference sequence). The CDR3 is 17 amino acids. The CDR3 coding sequence is TGTGCCAGCAGCTTGGCCGCAAGGGGTCGGGTGAACACTGAAGCTTTCTTT. Residues: CASSLAARGRVNTEAFF.

This rearrangement joins TRBV27 to TRBJ1-2, with D possibly being TRBD1 (6 bases). Germline-derived CDR1 and CDR2 are MNHEY and SMNVEV (reference sequence). The CDR3 sequence is 14 residues long. V was shortened by 4 bases and J by 5 bases, with 14 bases between the two germline ends. The CDR3 DNA is TGTGCCAGCAGTTCTTCCTACAGGGAATATGGCTACACCTTC. Its translation is CASSSSYREYGYTF.

V usage is TRBV4-1 and J usage is TRBJ2-2; 8 positions agree with TRBD1. Germline V gene data show CDR1 as MGHRA and CDR2 as YSYEKL. The CDR3 covers 16 residues. With 3 bases clipped from V and 5 bases from J, the junction kept 8 bases outside the gene matches. This chain's CDR3 is CASSQGRDRSTGELFF. CDR3 DNA: TGCGCCAGCAGCCAGGGAAGGGACAGGAGTACCGGGGAGCTGTTTTTT.

The chain joins TRBV10-1 to TRBJ1-1; no clear D gene. Germline V lookup: CDR1 WNHNN, CDR2 SYGVQD (reference sequence). This CDR3 is built from 15 residues. Trimming shortened V by 0 bases and J by 5 bases, and 13 bases separated the two germline ends. The CDR3 spells CASSESRVDETEAFF. CDR3 in DNA: TGCGCCAGCAGTGAGTCTCGAGTCGATGAAACTGAAGCTTTCTTT.

J is TRBJ2-7 and V is TRBV5-6; no reliable D call. The CDR3 has 13 amino acids. V gave up 0 bases and J gave up 1 base, with 5 bases separating them. Germline loops: CDR1 SGHDT, CDR2 YYEEEE. CDR3 in amino acids: CASSLERSYEQYF. The DNA for the CDR3 is TGTGCCAGCAGCTTGGAGAGATCCTACGAGCAGTACTTC.

The chain recombines TRBV29-1 with TRBJ1-1; 8 bases are a match to TRBD1. The CDR3 runs 13 residues. Unmatched junction bases numbered 5, after V lost 4 bases and J lost 4 bases. From germline, CDR1 is SQVTM and CDR2 ANQGSEA. CDR3 sequence reads: CSVAGQGATEAFF. Written as DNA, the CDR3 is TGCAGCGTTGCAGGGCAGGGGGCCACTGAAGCTTTCTTT.

The chain employs TRBV2 and TRBJ2-7; TRBD1 might be the D (6 bases). This CDR3 has 16 residues. Trimming removed 6 bases at V and 4 bases at J, with 22 bases between. Germline V gives CDR1 SNHLY, CDR2 FYNNEI. CDR3 residues: CASRGGHRAADYEQYF. For the CDR3, the DNA is TGTGCCAGCAGGGGCGGCCACAGGGCCGCAGATTACGAGCAGTACTTC.

The V call is TRBV5-1, the J call TRBJ2-3, with D perhaps matching TRBD1 (5 bases). CDR3 size: 17 residues. Germline CDR1 SGHRS, CDR2 YFSETQ. V was clipped by 0 bases and J by 0 bases, with 14 bases between them. The CDR3 is CASSLATDWQSTDTQYF. The CDR3 nucleotides are TGCGCCAGCAGCTTGGCGACAGACTGGCAAAGCACAGATACGCAGTATTTT.

This rearrangement joins TRBV27 to TRBJ2-3, with 7 bases matching TRBD1. This CDR3 has 15 residues. Germline lookup yields CDR1 MNHEY and CDR2 SMNVEV (reference sequence). The junction had 7 bases not matched to a gene; V was cut back by 5 bases and J by 2 bases. In DNA, the CDR3 is TGTGCCAGCAGTATACAGGGGACATACACAGATACGCAGTATTTT. Encoded protein: CASSIQGTYTDTQYF.

With respect to this clone: Other DNA sequences in this sample translate to the same CDR3. This rearrangement joins TRBV28 to TRBJ1-1; D may be TRBD1 (6 bases). The CDR3 covers 14 residues. CDR1 is MDHEN and CDR2 is SYDVKM in the germline V gene. With 3 bases removed from V and 0 bases from J, the gap between germline ends came to 8 bases. The DNA for the CDR3 is TGTGCCAGCAGTTTGACAGGCCTGAACACTGAAGCTTTCTTT. Amino acids: CASSLTGLNTEAFF.

The chain joins TRBV9 to TRBJ2-3; 10 bases fit TRBD1. This CDR3 is 15 amino acids long. The germline gives CDR1 SGDLS, CDR2 YYNGEE. J gave up 3 bases and V 4 bases, and 5 bases lay outside the gene matches. The CDR3 DNA is TGTGCCAGCAGCCCATGGACAGGGGGAACAGATACGCAGTATTTT. It yields the protein CASSPWTGGTDTQYF.

The V gene is TRBV2, the J gene TRBJ1-5; maybe TRBD1 (6 bases). In germline, CDR1 is SNHLY, CDR2 FYNNEI. V lost 3 bases and J 8 bases, leaving 17 bases between the germline ends. The CDR3 covers 15 residues. The CDR3 nucleotides are TGTGCCAGCAGTGACGACAGGACTGGTAAAGAGCCCCAGCATTTT. Its protein product is CASSDDRTGKEPQHF.

As regards this clone: Other DNA sequences from this sample encode an identical CDR3 as well. V and J are TRBV18 and TRBJ1-1, with 8 bases that match TRBD1. Germline trimming cut 2 bases from V and 1 base from J; bases unmatched to any gene: 0. CDR1 is KGHSH, CDR2 LQKENI, per germline. The CDR3 totals 14 residues. The CDR3 reads CASSPTGGNTEAFF. For the CDR3, the DNA is TGTGCCAGCTCACCAACAGGGGGGAACACTGAAGCTTTCTTT.

CDR3 sequence reads: CASSLGYGGNTIYF. The CDR3 DNA follows: TGCGCCAGCAGCTTGGGGTACGGGGGAAACACCATATATTTT. V usage is TRBV5-1 and J usage is TRBJ1-3, with no clear D. Trimming took off 0 bases at V and 4 bases at J, with 8 bases between the two ends. Germline V CDR1 and CDR2: SGHRS, YFSETQ. The CDR3 has 14 amino acids.

This sequence joins TRBV11-2 and TRBJ1-6; D possibly corresponds to TRBD1 (5 bases). Germline lookup yields CDR1 SGHAT and CDR2 FQNNGV. The CDR3 has 18 amino acids. V shed 1 base and J shed 7 bases, with 20 bases lying between them. CDR3 sequence (DNA): TGTGCCAGCAGCTTAGTAGGTGCTCAGGGTAGTACGAATTCACCCCTCCACTTT. It is translated as CASSLVGAQGSTNSPLHF.

CDR3 DNA sequence: TGCGCCAGCAGCCAAGATATGGCTCAGCCCCAGCATTTT. Protein: CASSQDMAQPQHF. The chain links TRBV4-1 to TRBJ1-5; no clear D gene. The germline CDR1 and CDR2 sequences are MGHRA and YSYEKL. CDR3 length: 13 residues. The V gene lost 0 bases and the J gene lost 6 bases, with 6 bases spanning the gap.

The chain links TRBV6-1 to TRBJ1-1; 7 bases line up with TRBD1. The germline gives CDR1 MNHNS, CDR2 SASEGT. The ends lost 0 bases at V and 5 bases at J; junction bases unmatched: 6. The CDR3 is 15 amino acids. CDR3 sequence reads: CASSEALDRRTEAFF. The CDR3 DNA follows: TGTGCCAGCAGTGAAGCGCTGGACAGGCGTACTGAAGCTTTCTTT.

The chain carries TRBV5-6 and TRBJ1-2; 7 nucleotides agree with TRBD1. V was clipped by 4 bases and J by 5 bases; unmatched bases: 14. The CDR3 sequence is 16 residues long. CDR1 SGHDT and CDR2 YYEEEE come from the germline V gene. As DNA, the CDR3 is TGTGCCAGCAGCATCGGGACAGTGCCACCTGGGTATGGCTACACCTTC. Protein sequence: CASSIGTVPPGYGYTF. Full variable domain (missing parts from reference TRBV5-6 and TRBJ1-2): DAGVTQSPTHLIKTRGQQVTLRCSPKSGHDTVSWYQQALGQGPQFIFQYYEEEERQRGNFPDRFSGHQFPNYSSELNVNALLLGDSALYLCASSIGTVPPGYGYTFGSGTRLTVV.